The 32 T cell receptor beta chains listed next were all sequenced from one sample in a study of T cell repertoires in aging, cancer and after chemotherapy. Amplification of TCR beta used genomic DNA extracted from peripheral blood. A mixed TRB-A/B primer pool amplified rearranged TRB by multiplex touch-down PCR. TCRdb recomputed calls from the multiplex PCR reads with MiXCR, one row per CDR3 protein. Here the sample spans fewer than 4,000 distinct CDR3 sequences, approximately 35% being singletons. The sample taken for sequencing was blood. These receptors came from a human donor in good health.

The rearrangement links TRBV19 to TRBJ1-2, with unresolved D. Germline V gene sequence: CDR1 LNHDA, CDR2 SQIVND (reference sequence). V gave up 4 bases and J gave up 8 bases, with 11 bases separating them. This CDR3 has 12 residues. The CDR3 DNA is TGTGCCAGTAGTACTTCCCCGGGGGGCTACACCTTC. Amino acid sequence: CASSTSPGGYTF.

A few counts support this clonotype. The genes are TRBV4-1 and TRBJ2-1; TRBD2 matches 11 bases. The CDR3 has 16 residues. Trimming at V came to 0 bases and at J to 3 bases, leaving 1 base not matched to a gene. CDR1 is MGHRA and CDR2 is YSYEKL in the germline V gene. Here the CDR3 reads CASSQDGTSGYNEQFF. For the CDR3, the DNA is TGCGCCAGCAGCCAAGATGGGACTAGCGGCTACAATGAGCAGTTCTTC.

This chain links TRBV28 with TRBJ1-6; the D is unclear. The CDR3 is 11 residues long. Per germline, CDR1 MDHEN and CDR2 SYDVKM. V was pared by 5 bases and J by 14 bases, with 10 bases between. In DNA, the CDR3 is TGTGCCAGCAGTCAAGAAGGTACCCTCCACTTT. Amino acids: CASSQEGTLHF. The variable domain in full, with the rest retrieved from reference TRBV28 and TRBJ1-6, is DVKVTQSSRYLVKRTGEKVFLECVQDMDHENMFWYRQDPGLGLRLIYFSYDVKMKEKGDIPEGYSVSREKKERFSLILESASTNQTSMYLCASSQEGTLHFGNGTRLTVT.

This clonotype was seen more than once but under ten times. V is TRBV6-5 and J is TRBJ1-2, with 10 bases matching TRBD1. With 5 bases clipped from V and 9 bases from J, the junction kept 9 bases outside the gene matches. The germline V gene has CDR1 MNHEY and CDR2 SVGAGI. CDR3 length equals 14 residues. CDR3 sequence reads: CASSPGTGVVSYTF. CDR3 coding DNA: TGTGCCAGCAGTCCCGGGACAGGGGTTGTAAGCTACACCTTC.

CDR3 nucleotide sequence: TGTGCCAGCAGTCCAGCGGGGTGGGCGTCAGATACGCAGTATTTT. It is translated as CASSPAGWASDTQYF. The J gene is TRBJ2-3, the V gene TRBV27, with TRBD2 matching over 7 bases. CDR1 is MNHEY, CDR2 SMNVEV, per germline (reference sequence). The ends lost 5 bases at V and 4 bases at J; junction bases unmatched: 9. There are 15 residues in the CDR3.

The genes are TRBV7-9 and TRBJ2-3, with D possibly called TRBD1 or TRBD2 (5 bases each). The CDR3 covers 15 residues. Germline CDR1 SEHNR, CDR2 FQNEAQ (reference sequence). V lost 0 bases and J 6 bases, leaving 13 bases between the germline ends. The CDR3 protein is CASSLAGTTGDTQYF. CDR3 DNA sequence: TGTGCCAGCAGCTTAGCAGGGACCACGGGGGATACGCAGTATTTT.

This clonotype has a handful of counts. The chain is built from TRBV6-2 or TRBV6-3 and TRBJ1-3; no reliable D call. The germline V gene has CDR1 MNHEY and CDR2 SVGEGT. This CDR3 has 15 residues. V lost 10 bases to trimming and J lost 0 bases, with 16 bases between them. CDR3 DNA: TGTGCCACGCACCGACTGGCCCTCTCTGGAAACACCATATATTTT. Translated: CATHRLALSGNTIYF.

This clonotype was seen just once. The J gene is TRBJ2-7, the V gene TRBV2; D gene ambiguous. V lost 1 base and J 6 bases, leaving 4 bases between the germline ends. The CDR3 is made up of 11 amino acids. Germline V gene data show CDR1 as SNHLY and CDR2 as FYNNEI. The CDR3 DNA reads as TGTGCCAGCAGTGAAGAGGTCGAGCAGTACTTC. Residues: CASSEEVEQYF. Full variable domain (remainder filled in from reference TRBV2 and TRBJ2-7): EPEVTQTPSHQVTQMGQEVILRCVPISNHLYFYWYRQILGQKVEFLVSFYNNEISEKSEIFDDQFSVERPDGSNFTLKIRSTKLEDSAMYFCASSEEVEQYFGPGTRLTVT.

The rearrangement uses TRBV20-1 and TRBJ1-2; D remains unclear. The CDR3 length is 13 residues. Trimming removed 6 bases at V and 1 base at J, with 12 bases between. Germline-derived CDR1 and CDR2 are DFQATT and SNEGSKA (reference sequence). CDR3 sequence (DNA): TGCAGTGCGACGGACGGAAGTAACTATGGCTACACCTTC. Protein product: CSATDGSNYGYTF.

This clonotype is labeled as medium-sized (0.01 to 0.1%). This rearrangement joins TRBV6-5 to TRBJ2-1, with TRBD1 identical over 7 bases. The germline CDR1 and CDR2 sequences are MNHEY and SVGAGI. J gave up 5 bases and V 6 bases, and 7 bases lay outside the gene matches. The CDR3 is 14 amino acids. CDR3 loop: CASRSGQANNEQFF. The CDR3 nucleotides are TGTGCCAGCAGATCCGGACAGGCCAACAATGAGCAGTTCTTC.

This clonotype was recorded a few times. J is TRBJ1-1 and V is TRBV6-6; TRBD1 is a possible D gene (5 bases). V lost 8 bases and J lost 4, with 17 bases in between. CDR1 and CDR2 from the germline V gene are MNHNY and SVGAGI (reference sequence). This CDR3 spans 14 amino acids. CDR3 loop: CASGLKGRRTEAFF. Written as DNA, the CDR3 is TGTGCCAGCGGGTTGAAGGGGAGGCGCACTGAAGCTTTCTTT.

This chain connects TRBV12-3 or TRBV12-4 to TRBJ2-6, with D perhaps TRBD1 or TRBD2 (5 bases each). Trimming took 5 bases from V and 4 from J, leaving 18 bases between them. The CDR3 contains 17 residues. The CDR3 protein is CASSPLGRTSGANVLTF. The CDR3 DNA reads as TGTGCCAGCAGTCCTCTGGGACGGACATCGGGGGCCAACGTCCTGACTTTC.

This clonotype is labeled medium-sized (0.01 to 0.1%). The V call is TRBV27, the J call TRBJ2-2; no definite D call. Trimming pared 5 bases from V and 3 bases from J, leaving 13 bases between. Germline V gene sequence: CDR1 MNHEY, CDR2 SMNVEV (reference sequence). The CDR3 consists of 15 residues. The CDR3 nucleotides read TGTGCCAGCAGTGAGCCCTTTAGGGACACCGGGGAGCTGTTTTTT. Residues: CASSEPFRDTGELFF.

The sample holds a few counts of this clonotype. This sequence joins TRBV5-1 and TRBJ2-7; D gene unclear. V was trimmed by 0 bases and J by 5 bases, leaving 6 bases between them. CDR1 is SGHRS, CDR2 YFSETQ, per germline. The CDR3 sequence is 12 residues long. The CDR3 is CASSLGLDEQYF. CDR3 nucleotides: TGCGCCAGCAGCTTGGGGTTGGACGAGCAGTACTTC.

The sample holds one count of this clonotype. The chain couples TRBV29-1 to TRBJ2-3; tentative D call: TRBD1 (5 bases). V lost 8 bases, J lost 5 bases, and 11 bases lay in between. The CDR3 spans 11 residues. Per the germline V gene, CDR1 is SQVTM and CDR2 is ANQGSEA. CDR3 sequence: CSTSQGDTQYF. In DNA, the CDR3 is TGCAGCACTTCCCAGGGAGATACGCAGTATTTT.

This clonotype occurred a few times. V and J are TRBV18 and TRBJ1-1; no clear D gene. V lost 3 bases to trimming and J lost 2 bases, with 10 bases between them. The CDR3 runs 14 residues. Germline values: CDR1 KGHSH, CDR2 LQKENI. The CDR3 DNA sequence: TGTGCCAGCTCACCGATCAGGACCAACACTGAAGCTTTCTTT. It yields the protein CASSPIRTNTEAFF.

This clonotype is medium-sized in the sample. V gene TRBV19 combines with J gene TRBJ2-7, with D unclear. CDR3 size: 15 residues. Germline V CDR1 and CDR2: LNHDA, SQIVND (reference sequence). Trimming removed 5 bases from V and 2 bases from J, with 16 bases in between. The CDR3 protein is CASSPGPPRTYEQYF. CDR3 sequence (DNA): TGTGCCAGTAGTCCCGGACCGCCGCGTACCTACGAGCAGTACTTC.

This clonotype was counted only a few times. This chain joins TRBV18 and TRBJ2-7; D possibly matches TRBD1 or TRBD2 (5 bases each). The V and J ends lost 3 bases and 2 bases respectively, with 14 bases between them. Germline CDR1 is KGHSH and CDR2 is LQKENI. The CDR3 length is 15 residues. The CDR3 sequence is CASSPLDTGPYEQYF. The DNA of the CDR3 is TGTGCCAGCTCACCCCTTGACACGGGGCCCTACGAGCAGTACTTC.

This clonotype turned up a few times. The rearrangement uses TRBV5-4 and TRBJ2-5; D is uncertain. V lost 0 bases and J 5 bases, leaving 5 bases between the germline ends. The CDR3 is 12 amino acids. Germline CDR1 reads SGHNT; CDR2 reads YYREEE (reference sequence). The CDR3 DNA reads as TGTGCCAGCAGCTTGGGGAAGGAGACCCAGTACTTC. This codes for CASSLGKETQYF.

This clonotype came up once. The chain joins TRBV19 to TRBJ2-1, with a possible D match to TRBD2 (7 bases). Per germline, CDR1 LNHDA and CDR2 SQIVND (reference sequence). The ends were cut back, 4 bases at V and 6 bases at J, with 22 bases in the middle. The CDR3 is 17 residues long. Written as DNA, the CDR3 is TGTGCCAGTAGTAGCCCCAAAGGGGGGGGGTACTTCAATGAGCAGTTCTTC. Its protein is CASSSPKGGGYFNEQFF.

This clonotype is medium-sized within its sample. This rearrangement joins TRBV27 to TRBJ1-2, with D perhaps TRBD1 (5 bases). Germline CDR1 MNHEY, CDR2 SMNVEV (reference sequence). The CDR3 runs 13 residues. V gave up 6 bases and J gave up 9 bases, with 17 bases separating them. The CDR3 DNA reads as TGTGCCAGCAGACTCTCTGGCCCAGGGAGCTACACCTTC. This codes for CASRLSGPGSYTF.

This clonotype appeared once. A single base separates this from a much larger clone, so it may be a read error. The chain has TRBV12-3 or TRBV12-4 and TRBJ2-2, with D possibly TRBD2 on 5 matching bases. The CDR3 covers 12 residues. CDR3 DNA: TGTGCCAGCCGGCCGATCCCCGGGGATCTGTTTTTT. Protein: CASRPIPGDLFF.

The chain recombines TRBV6-5 with TRBJ1-5; the D gene is possibly TRBD1 (6 bases). The CDR3 runs 16 residues. Deletions cut 0 bases from V and 6 bases from J, with 15 bases between. Germline-derived CDR1 and CDR2 are MNHEY and SVGAGI. This chain's CDR3 is CASSYSGGGRLQPQHF. In DNA, the CDR3 is TGTGCCAGCAGTTACTCGGGCGGGGGGCGCCTTCAGCCCCAGCATTTT.

In its sample, this clonotype was seen a few times. The chain combines TRBV27 with TRBJ2-7; TRBD1 matches 7 bases. This CDR3 comprises 13 residues. The germline CDR1 and CDR2 sequences are MNHEY and SMNVEV (reference sequence). V trimming: 6 bases; J trimming: 2 bases; junction bases outside the gene matches: 4. For the CDR3, the DNA is TGTGCCAGCAGGCCCGGGACAGCCTACGAGCAGTACTTC. This codes for CASRPGTAYEQYF.

In this sample, this clonotype turned up a few times. The chain joins TRBV5-1 to TRBJ2-3, with D perhaps matching TRBD1 or TRBD2 (5 bases each). This CDR3 spans 15 amino acids. Germline CDR1 and CDR2: SGHRS and YFSETQ. The V end lost 4 bases, the J end lost 14 bases, and 26 bases lay between the germline ends. CDR3 nucleotide sequence: TGCGCCAGCAGCGCCCTCCGGGACCGCACCCTAATGAGGTATTTT. It translates to CASSALRDRTLMRYF.

This clonotype was detected a few times. The J gene is TRBJ1-1, the V gene TRBV19, with a tentative D call TRBD1 (5 bases). Trimming pared 2 bases from V and 1 base from J, leaving 11 bases between. The germline CDR1 and CDR2 sequences are LNHDA and SQIVND (reference sequence). CDR3 length: 15 residues. This chain's CDR3 is CASSINRRENTEAFF. Written as DNA, the CDR3 is TGTGCCAGTAGTATAAACAGGCGGGAGAACACTGAAGCTTTCTTT.

V gene TRBV6-6 combines with J gene TRBJ1-4; D not resolved. The V gene lost 7 bases and the J gene lost 8 bases, with 14 bases spanning the gap. The CDR3 length is 13 residues. Germline lookup yields CDR1 MNHNY and CDR2 SVGAGI (reference sequence). The CDR3 sequence: CASTAIGAEKLFF. The CDR3 DNA reads TGTGCCAGCACTGCTATCGGTGCCGAAAAACTGTTTTTT.

The genes are TRBV30 and TRBJ2-2, with D maybe TRBD1 (6 bases). Between the trimmed V and J ends, which lost 0 bases and 4 bases, there was a span of 9 bases. Germline lookup yields CDR1 GTSNPN and CDR2 SVGIG (reference sequence). The CDR3 spans 14 residues. The chain's CDR3 is CAWSVPGVTGELFF. The CDR3, as DNA: TGTGCCTGGAGTGTACCAGGGGTCACCGGGGAGCTGTTTTTT. The entire variable domain, with the rest obtained from reference TRBV30 and TRBJ2-2, is as follows: SQTIHQWPATLVQPVGSPLSLECTVEGTSNPNLYWYRQAAGRGLQLLFYSVGIGQISSEVPQNLSASRPQDRQFILSSKKLLLSDSGFYLCAWSVPGVTGELFFGEGSRLTVL.

This rearrangement joins TRBV12-3 or TRBV12-4 to TRBJ2-6, with D unclear. This CDR3 spans 14 amino acids. V was cut by 2 bases and J by 8 bases, with 10 bases left in between. The CDR3 bases are TGTGCCAGCAGTTTAACCTTGGGAACCAACGTCCTGACTTTC. Translation gives CASSLTLGTNVLTF.

The chain links TRBV5-1 to TRBJ1-6; D is unresolved. V lost 4 bases and J lost 7, with 12 bases in between. The CDR3 totals 14 residues. The germline V gene encodes CDR1 SGHRS and CDR2 YFSETQ. CDR3 region: CASSPDGLNSPLHF. In DNA, the CDR3 is TGCGCCAGCAGCCCCGACGGGTTGAATTCACCCCTCCACTTT.

The chain links TRBV20-1 to TRBJ2-5, with D unclear. TRBJ2-7 explains the end of the DNA better; the J call may be wrong. Germline values: CDR1 DFQATT, CDR2 SNEGSKA (reference sequence). The length of the CDR3 is 13 residues. This chain's CDR3 is CSARRIGTYEQYF. CDR3 DNA: TGCAGTGCTAGAAGGATAGGGACCTACGAGCAGTACTTC.

By share, this clonotype ranks as medium-sized. The chain has TRBV15 and TRBJ2-2; TRBD1 matches 7 bases. The V gene end was trimmed by 8 bases and the J gene end by 0 bases; junction bases not matched to a gene: 6. Germline CDR1 LNHNV, CDR2 YYDKDF (reference sequence). This CDR3 is built from 15 residues. DNA for the CDR3: TGTGCCACCCGCCGGGGACAGCCGAACACCGGGGAGCTGTTTTTT. Protein product: CATRRGQPNTGELFF.